A selection of T cell receptor beta chains follows, all from one sample in a study of blood T cell repertoires in COVID-19. Data came from immunoSEQ multiplex PCR; TCRdb stores just in-frame clones and leaves some out. The repertoire holds 200,000 to 300,000 clones, with 88% as singletons. Material: PBMCs or T cells enriched from blood (not recorded which). The origin of the receptors is a woman aged 40 to 49 with acute COVID-19. Each CDR3 is given with its conserved first and last residue. Fields, in order: clone size, J gene, D gene, V gene, CDR3 DNA, CDR3 protein. A D gene is named only where the DNA matches it firmly. Rows may omit the clone size; those that give it use once, few, many or a size class.

NA,TRBJ2-3,NA,TRBV3-1/TRBV3-2,TGTGCCAGCAGCCAGGGAGCTGACTGGAGAGATACGCAGTATTTT,CASSQGADWRDTQYF
NA,TRBJ1-5,NA,TRBV10-3,TGTGCCATCAGTGATTTATTAAATCAGCCCCAGCATTTT,CAISDLLNQPQHF
NA,TRBJ1-6,NA,TRBV27,TGTGCCAGCGGGGACTCCAGAATATTTAATTCACCCCTCCACTTT,CASGDSRIFNSPLHF
once,TRBJ2-2,NA,TRBV18,TGTGCCAGCTCACCAGTAGCGGTGAACACCGGGGAGCTGTTTTTT,CASSPVAVNTGELFF
NA,TRBJ2-5,NA,TRBV7-2,TGTGCCAGCAGCTCCACTAGACAAGAGACCCAGTACTTC,CASSSTRQETQYF
once,TRBJ1-2,NA,TRBV3-1/TRBV3-2,TGTGCCACAGGGTTTCTCTATGGCTACACCTTC,CATGFLYGYTF
once,TRBJ1-2,TRBD1,TRBV24-1,TGTGCCACCAGTGATGTAAACAGGGGAGTAAGCTATGGCTACACCTTC,CATSDVNRGVSYGYTF
NA,TRBJ1-2,TRBD1,TRBV19,TGTGCCAGTAGGAGACAGGGCGAGGACGGCTACACCTTC,CASRRQGEDGYTF
NA,TRBJ1-6,TRBD1,TRBV27,TGTGCCAGCAGTTCGGGACAGAACAAGTCACCCCTCCACTTT,CASSSGQNKSPLHF
NA,TRBJ1-2,TRBD1,TRBV7-8,TGTGCCAGCAGCTTAGCAGTAGGACAGGCTAACTATGGCTACACCTTC,CASSLAVGQANYGYTF
once,TRBJ1-1,NA,TRBV12-5,TGTGCTAGTGGTTTGGTACTTGGGGAGAGCATGAACACTGAAGCTTTCTTT,CASGLVLGESMNTEAFF
NA,TRBJ2-2,TRBD2,TRBV6-5,TGTGCCAGCAGTCCGCCGGGACTACGTACCGGGGAGCTGTTTTTT,CASSPPGLRTGELFF
NA,TRBJ1-2,TRBD1,TRBV19,TGTGCCAGTACCTTTCGGACAGGGGGCTATGGCTACACCTTC,CASTFRTGGYGYTF
NA,TRBJ1-2,NA,TRBV5-1,TGCGCCAGCAGCTTGGCCATGGGCAGTCTTAACTATGGCTACACCTTC,CASSLAMGSLNYGYTF
NA,TRBJ1-5,NA,TRBV6-4,TGTGCCAGCAGTGATCGGGACAACAATCAGCCCCAGCATTTT,CASSDRDNNQPQHF
NA,TRBJ1-1,TRBD1,TRBV5-1,TGCGCCAGCAGCCCCGGGACAGGAATGAACACTGAAGCTTTCTTT,CASSPGTGMNTEAFF
NA,TRBJ1-1,NA,TRBV5-1,TGCGCCAGCAGCTCTCCACGAACCTCTATGAACACTGAAGCTTTCTTT,CASSSPRTSMNTEAFF
NA,TRBJ1-1,TRBD1,TRBV7-9,TGTGCCAGCAGTCAAGGACAGGGGGACACTGAAGCTTTCTTT,CASSQGQGDTEAFF
NA,TRBJ2-1,NA,TRBV3-1/TRBV3-2,TGTGCCAGCAGCCAAGGGGGCGGCAAGGACAATGAGCAGTTCTTC,CASSQGGGKDNEQFF